This T cell receptor (beta chain) stems from a study of control samples from healthy donors and cancer patients. The CDR3 length is 15 residues. Germline loops: CDR1 MDHEN, CDR2 SYDVKM. Trimming took off 6 bases at V and 1 base at J, with 13 bases between the two ends. Data came from immunoSEQ multiplex PCR; TCRdb stores just in-frame clones and leaves some out. Of about 100,000 clones in the sample, approximately 90% were seen once. The rearrangement links TRBV28 to TRBJ1-5, with D possibly TRBD1 on 6 matching bases. The sequence was collected from a man aged 30 to 39 in good health. Material for sequencing was blood. The CDR3 DNA sequence: TGTGCCAGCAGGGTAACACAGGGCAGCAATCAGCCCCAGCATTTT. This translates into CASRVTQGSNQPQHF.